These T cell receptor beta chains were read from a single sample in a study of T cell responses to AZD1222 COVID-19 vaccine. The data were produced by immunoSEQ multiplex PCR, yet TCRdb's version contains in-frame clones alone and is incomplete. The sample consists of approximately 100,000 clones, around 84% of them appearing once. Sequencing was performed on peripheral blood, taken on day 0 of AZD1222 vaccination. The receptors shown here come from an adult in good health. Both conserved end residues are part of each CDR3. Where a row states a size, it is once, few, many or the class of an expanded clone; other rows omit it.

clone size: -; V gene: TRBV7-2; CDR3 protein: CASSSYGGDGTEAFF
clone size: medium-sized; V gene: TRBV11-2; CDR3 protein: CASRSLTGTGGGGYTF
clone size: -; V gene: TRBV4-2; CDR3 protein: CASSQSGGERSPLHF
clone size: -; V gene: TRBV23-1; CDR3 protein: CASSPGPLLWSTGELFF
clone size: -; V gene: TRBV28; CDR3 protein: CASSTGPQYQPQHF
clone size: -; V gene: TRBV4-1; CDR3 protein: CASSQDFTVKNSPLHF
clone size: -; V gene: TRBV30; CDR3 protein: CACQTMNTEAFF
clone size: once; V gene: TRBV5-6; CDR3 protein: CASSLVNREAEAFF
clone size: few; V gene: TRBV5-6; CDR3 protein: CASKPGGQTVPYEQYF
clone size: -; V gene: TRBV3-1/TRBV3-2; CDR3 protein: CASSQELVEANVLTF
clone size: -; V gene: TRBV12-5; CDR3 protein: CASGKSGSSYEQYF
clone size: -; V gene: TRBV13; CDR3 protein: CASSLGGLAGSTDTQYF
clone size: once; V gene: TRBV21-1; CDR3 protein: CASSKSGLGIPRDYYGYTF
clone size: -; V gene: TRBV4-2; CDR3 protein: CASSQAGSTDTQYF
clone size: -; V gene: TRBV5-1; CDR3 protein: CASSLEPGGNTIYF
clone size: -; V gene: TRBV10-3; CDR3 protein: CAIRPVTGGTEAFF
clone size: -; V gene: TRBV5-1; CDR3 protein: CASSLTPGGAEAFF
clone size: once; V gene: TRBV9; CDR3 protein: CASSAKGGNSPLHF
clone size: -; V gene: TRBV28; CDR3 protein: CAIPAVRRGYGYTF
clone size: -; V gene: TRBV7-2; CDR3 protein: CASTSVPGQPYNEQFF
clone size: -; V gene: TRBV4-3; CDR3 protein: CASSQWARTGGQETQYF
clone size: -; V gene: TRBV5-4; CDR3 protein: CASSFETGGYGYTF
clone size: -; V gene: TRBV19; CDR3 protein: CASSIRTGGHGYTF
clone size: -; V gene: TRBV15; CDR3 protein: CATSRVSQPQHF
clone size: -; V gene: TRBV29-1; CDR3 protein: CSVEGRLMNTEAFF
clone size: few; V gene: TRBV13; CDR3 protein: CASSLVGGRRTEAFF
clone size: once; V gene: TRBV28; CDR3 protein: CASMSGNTGELFF
clone size: -; V gene: TRBV7-2; CDR3 protein: CASSSTGGAVRTDTQYF
clone size: -; V gene: TRBV27; CDR3 protein: CASNPGRGYNQPQHF
clone size: -; V gene: TRBV19; CDR3 protein: CASRGQGVYQPQHF
clone size: -; V gene: TRBV2; CDR3 protein: CASSTGTGPYEQYF
clone size: few; V gene: TRBV6-6; CDR3 protein: CASSYGQGSQPQHF
clone size: -; V gene: TRBV5-4; CDR3 protein: CASSTGLAGVTDTQYF
clone size: -; V gene: TRBV7-2; CDR3 protein: CASSLLIDMNTEAFF
clone size: -; V gene: TRBV28; CDR3 protein: CASSSPGSSYNEQFF
clone size: -; V gene: TRBV29-1; CDR3 protein: CSVLPRAGGPTDTQYF
clone size: -; V gene: TRBV9; CDR3 protein: CASSGGASGDNEQFF
clone size: once; V gene: TRBV13; CDR3 protein: CASSLGRERGEAFF
clone size: -; V gene: TRBV27; CDR3 protein: CASSFGGGGNQPQHF
clone size: -; V gene: TRBV9; CDR3 protein: CASSVSGHDNSPLHF
clone size: -; V gene: TRBV25-1; CDR3 protein: CASSGRDKRGTDTQYF
clone size: -; V gene: TRBV20-1; CDR3 protein: CSASMSLGNQPQHF
clone size: -; V gene: TRBV28; CDR3 protein: CASSQTTGAINQPQHF
clone size: -; V gene: TRBV7-9; CDR3 protein: CASSLKGYEQYF
clone size: -; V gene: TRBV7-9; CDR3 protein: CASSFGQGGSPLHF
clone size: -; V gene: TRBV28; CDR3 protein: CASRAQGAWEKLFF
clone size: -; V gene: TRBV5-1; CDR3 protein: CASSEGDSYNEQFF
clone size: -; V gene: TRBV28; CDR3 protein: CASSLTVNTEAFF
clone size: -; V gene: TRBV30; CDR3 protein: CAWSLAGTTDTQYF
clone size: -; V gene: TRBV6-5; CDR3 protein: CASRKQAFYGYTF
clone size: -; V gene: TRBV7-2; CDR3 protein: CASSRDIAGELFF
clone size: -; V gene: TRBV7-2; CDR3 protein: CASSLTRGNYGYTF
clone size: -; V gene: TRBV14; CDR3 protein: CASSQDLPGQQETQYF
clone size: once; V gene: TRBV9; CDR3 protein: CASSVQNRDKLNTEAFF
clone size: -; V gene: TRBV14; CDR3 protein: CASSQGGPYNEQFF